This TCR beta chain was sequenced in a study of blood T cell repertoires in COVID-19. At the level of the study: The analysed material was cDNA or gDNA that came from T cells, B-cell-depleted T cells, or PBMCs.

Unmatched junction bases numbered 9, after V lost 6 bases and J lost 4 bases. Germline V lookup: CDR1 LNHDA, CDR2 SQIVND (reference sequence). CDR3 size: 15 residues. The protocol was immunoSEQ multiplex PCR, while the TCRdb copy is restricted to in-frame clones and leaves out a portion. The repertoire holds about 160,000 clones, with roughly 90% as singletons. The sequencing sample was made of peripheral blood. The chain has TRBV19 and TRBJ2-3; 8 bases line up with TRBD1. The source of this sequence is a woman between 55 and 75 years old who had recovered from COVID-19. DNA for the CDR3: TGTGCCAGTAGGGCTTCAGGGGGCTGGTCAGATACGCAGTATTTT. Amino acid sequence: CASRASGGWSDTQYF.